One and the same sample provided the 24 T cell receptor beta chains below, sequenced in a study of regulatory T cells in long-lasting Graves disease. Described time point: persistent/refractory GD, antithyroid drugs over 5 years with positive TRAb. PBMC RNA was the source of the TCR library. Arm-PCR of CDR3 regions with iRepertoire HTBI primers generated TCR beta libraries. Via MiXCR, TCRdb re-called the multiplex PCR reads, giving one row per CDR3 protein. The sample lists about 450,000 distinct CDR3 sequences, less than 25% occurring once. Source: peripheral blood mononuclear cells (PBMCs), taken when the disease was refractory, from a patient treated with antithyroid drugs. The receptors originated from a female donor with Graves disease.

The chain joins TRBV6-2 or TRBV6-3 to TRBJ2-2; D is perhaps TRBD1 (6 bases). Trimming pared 5 bases from V and 1 base from J, leaving 26 bases between. This CDR3 region has 20 residues. Germline V gives CDR1 MNHEY, CDR2 SVGEGT. The CDR3 bases are TGTGCCAGCAGTCCCCTTCGACGTCCTGGGACACAAAGGAACACCGGGGAGCTGTTTTTT. This encodes CASSPLRRPGTQRNTGELFF.

Regarding this clonotype: This clone may be a read error of a much larger clone one base away. The CDR3 DNA follows: TGTGCCAGCAGTTACTCGAGTGTGACAGGGGGGACCTATAGCAATCAGCCCCAGCGTTTT. Its protein is CASSYSSVTGGTYSNQPQRF. The gene calls are TRBV6-2 or TRBV6-3 and TRBJ1-5; 9 bases fit TRBD1. CDR3 length: 20 amino acids. The germline CDR1 and CDR2 sequences are MNHEY and SVGEGT.

The chain joins TRBV19 to TRBJ2-2; D not resolved. The germline gives CDR1 LNHDA, CDR2 SQIVND (reference sequence). This CDR3 has 15 amino acids. V lost 5 bases, J lost 0 bases, and 10 bases lay in between. CDR3 amino acids: CASSWTNANTGELFF. The CDR3 region has the DNA TGTGCCAGTAGTTGGACGAACGCGAACACCGGGGAGCTGTTTTTT.

There are many counts of this clonotype. The V and J genes are TRBV7-2 and TRBJ1-4, with 8 nucleotides matching TRBD1. Germline V gene data show CDR1 as SGHTA and CDR2 as FQGNSA. V gave up 5 bases and J gave up 7 bases; unmatched junction bases: 6. The CDR3 totals 14 residues. The CDR3 reads CASSRQGMGEKLFF. In DNA, the CDR3 is TGTGCCAGCAGCCGACAGGGGATGGGTGAAAAACTGTTTTTT.

This clonotype was observed a few times. The gene calls are TRBV7-2 and TRBJ1-5; D gene ambiguous. The CDR3 has 14 residues. Trimming removed 5 bases from V and 4 bases from J, with 12 bases in between. Germline V gene lookup returns CDR1 SGHTA and CDR2 FQGNSA. The CDR3 DNA is TGTGCCAGCAGCCCTGCGGGGAAGAATCAGCCCCAGCATTTT. Translated, it gives CASSPAGKNQPQHF.

The table lists this clonotype with many counts. In DNA, the CDR3 is TGCAGTGCTAGAGGACAGGGTTCCTACGAGCAGTACTTC. Encoded protein: CSARGQGSYEQYF. V and J are TRBV20-1 and TRBJ2-7, with 7 bases lining up with TRBD1. Germline V gene lookup returns CDR1 DFQATT and CDR2 SNEGSKA (reference sequence). This CDR3 is 13 amino acids long. Losses at the gene ends were 1 base for V and 1 base for J; bases not matched to a gene: 1.

This clonotype was seen a few times. This chain links TRBV20-1 with TRBJ1-3; the D is unclear. Germline V gene lookup returns CDR1 DFQATT and CDR2 SNEGSKA (reference sequence). Deletions cut 5 bases from V and 4 bases from J, with 9 bases between. The length of the CDR3 is 12 residues. The CDR3 bases are TGCAGTGCTCGCCTTCAGGGAAACACCATATATTTT. It yields the protein CSARLQGNTIYF.

A remark on this clonotype: A clone one base away is much larger, so this may be a read error. This sequence joins TRBV7-2 and TRBJ1-5; the D is unclear. The CDR3 sequence is 16 residues long. CDR1 and CDR2 from the germline V gene are SGHTA and FQGNSA. V was clipped by 0 bases and J by 3 bases, with 12 bases between them. The CDR3 is CASSLAGTDNNQPQHF. Written as DNA, the CDR3 is TGTGCCAGCAGCTTAGCTGGAACCGATAACAATCAGCCCCAGCATTTT.

CDR3 residues: CSARDYLQGTQPQHF. CDR3 in DNA: TGCAGTGCTAGAGATTACCTACAGGGGACTCAGCCCCAGCATTTT. This chain joins TRBV20-1 and TRBJ1-5, with 7 bases lining up with TRBD1. The CDR3 contains 15 residues. The ends lost 0 bases at V and 6 bases at J; junction bases unmatched: 8. Germline-derived CDR1 and CDR2 are DFQATT and SNEGSKA (reference sequence).

The chain combines TRBV7-9 with TRBJ1-3, with 9 bases fitting TRBD1. The germline CDR1 and CDR2 sequences are SEHNR and FQNEAQ (reference sequence). V was pared by 2 bases and J by 0 bases, with 17 bases of the junction left unmatched. There are 21 residues in the CDR3. The CDR3 DNA reads as TGTGCCAGCAGCTTACCCTCGGGACAGGGCCCCGAAGATTCCTCTGGAAACACCATATATTTT. It encodes CASSLPSGQGPEDSSGNTIYF.

The chain is built from TRBV6-1 and TRBJ1-5; a weak D match, TRBD1 (5 bases). V gave up 7 bases and J gave up 3 bases, with 13 bases separating them. The CDR3 has 14 residues. Germline lookup yields CDR1 MNHNS and CDR2 SASEGT. As DNA, the CDR3 is TGTGCCAGCACCGGCGGGGGAGTCAATCAGCCCCAGCATTTT. It codes for CASTGGGVNQPQHF.

Concerning this clonotype itself: With a much larger clone just one base away, this may be a read error. The CDR3 does not close with the conserved phenylalanine or tryptophan, likely indicating a read error. The chain uses TRBV24-1 and TRBJ2-5; D gene uncertain. Germline CDR1 is KGHDR and CDR2 is SFDVKD. Trimming stripped 6 bases from V and 4 bases from J, with 14 bases between. The CDR3 is 14 residues long. As DNA, the CDR3 is TGTGCCACCAGTTCGGCAGTGGCCCGAGAGACCCAGTACCTC. It codes for CATSSAVARETQYL.

This clonotype was observed many times. The germline gene is not matched at one end of the junction; a read error may be the cause. V is TRBV7-7 and J is TRBJ2-5; 11 bases line up with TRBD2. This CDR3 has 16 amino acids. The germline gives CDR1 SSHAT, CDR2 FNYEAQ (reference sequence). Written as DNA, the CDR3 is TGTGCTAGCAGCTTAAGTTCGCTAGCGGGAGGAGAGACCCAGTACTTC. Residues: CASSLSSLAGGETQYF.

This clonotype has a count of ten or more. This chain joins TRBV7-2 and TRBJ2-1, with 9 bases matching TRBD1. The CDR3 is 12 residues long. CDR1 and CDR2 (germline): SGHTA, FQGNSA. The ends lost 3 bases at V and 11 bases at J; junction bases unmatched: 2. DNA of the CDR3: TGTGCCAGCAGCTTGGGACAGGGTAAGCAGTTCTTC. This translates into CASSLGQGKQFF. The whole variable domain, remainder taken from reference TRBV7-2 and TRBJ2-1, is GAGVSQSPSNKVTEKGKDVELRCDPISGHTALYWYRQSLGQGLEFLIYFQGNSAPDKSGLPSDRFSAERTGGSVSTLTIQRTQQEDSAVYLCASSLGQGKQFFGPGTRLTVL.

This clonotype was recorded many times. V usage is TRBV2 and J usage is TRBJ2-5; D not resolved. CDR1 is SNHLY, CDR2 FYNNEI, per germline. The CDR3 totals 12 residues. V lost 6 bases and J 5 bases, leaving 10 bases between the germline ends. The CDR3 reads CASSPSRETQYF. CDR3 bases: TGTGCCAGCAGCCCCAGTAGGGAGACCCAGTACTTC.

The CDR3 DNA reads TGTGCCAGCACCTCCTCTTGGGGACGGAGAAACACCGGGGAGCTGTTTTTT. Translating gives CASTSSWGRRNTGELFF. The chain couples TRBV12-3 or TRBV12-4 to TRBJ2-2; possibly TRBD1 or TRBD2 for D (5 bases each). V lost 7 bases and J 2 bases, leaving 20 bases between the germline ends. The CDR3 is 17 amino acids.

The chain is built from TRBV12-3 or TRBV12-4 and TRBJ2-5, with D unresolved. The CDR3 extends over 13 amino acids. Trimming stripped 6 bases from V and 4 bases from J, with 12 bases between. CDR3: CASRSRPGETQYF. The CDR3 DNA follows: TGTGCCAGCAGGAGCAGGCCGGGAGAGACCCAGTACTTC.

The chain combines TRBV2 with TRBJ2-7; weak D call: TRBD1 (6 bases). There are 13 residues in the CDR3. With 4 bases removed from V and 5 bases from J, the gap between germline ends came to 12 bases. Germline loops: CDR1 SNHLY, CDR2 FYNNEI. Written as DNA, the CDR3 is TGTGCCAGCAGTGCAGGGGCTTCGGACGAGCAGTACTTC. Its protein is CASSAGASDEQYF.

This clonotype has a handful of counts. The gene calls are TRBV9 and TRBJ1-2; weak D call: TRBD1 (6 bases). The germline V gene has CDR1 SGDLS and CDR2 YYNGEE. V shed 3 bases and J shed 2 bases, with 11 bases lying between them. The CDR3 extends over 14 amino acids. CDR3 protein: CASSGRDTNYGYTF. The CDR3 nucleotides read TGTGCCAGCAGCGGACGGGACACCAACTATGGCTACACCTTC.

The CDR3 is CAISETGQNTF. The DNA of the CDR3 is TGTGCCATCAGTGAAACGGGACAGAACACCTTC. This rearrangement joins TRBV10-3 to TRBJ1-2; 7 nucleotides match TRBD1. Germline V lookup: CDR1 ENHRY, CDR2 SYGVKD. V gave up 3 bases and J gave up 12 bases; unmatched junction bases: 4. This CDR3 region has 11 residues.

The chain links TRBV19 to TRBJ2-7; 9 bases agree with TRBD1. The V segment lost 6 bases and the J segment 2 bases; nucleotides outside the gene matches: 5. The CDR3 totals 14 residues. CDR1 LNHDA and CDR2 SQIVND come from the germline V gene (reference sequence). The CDR3 spells CASSQTGGAYEQYF. The CDR3 DNA follows: TGTGCCAGTAGCCAGACAGGGGGAGCCTACGAGCAGTACTTC.

The chain couples TRBV10-3 to TRBJ1-1; 8 bases agree with TRBD1. Looked up from germline, CDR1 is ENHRY and CDR2 is SYGVKD. V was clipped by 6 bases and J by 8 bases; unmatched bases: 2. The CDR3 has 11 amino acids. The CDR3 sequence: CAIRRDREAFF. The CDR3 bases are TGTGCCATCAGACGGGACAGGGAAGCTTTCTTT.

This clonotype has a count of ten or more. This chain links TRBV28 with TRBJ2-7; 9 nucleotides align to TRBD2. J was trimmed by 2 bases and V by 5 bases; bases with no gene match: 7. This CDR3 comprises 15 residues. Germline CDR1 and CDR2: MDHEN and SYDVKM. The CDR3 is CASSARLAATYEQYF. The CDR3 region has the DNA TGTGCCAGCAGTGCTCGACTAGCGGCTACCTACGAGCAGTACTTC.

The chain links TRBV7-9 to TRBJ1-1; 8 positions agree with TRBD1. The germline gives CDR1 SEHNR, CDR2 FQNEAQ (reference sequence). The trim removed 5 bases at V and 2 bases at J, leaving 7 bases unmatched. The CDR3 loop spans 15 amino acids. CDR3 sequence reads: CASSRPDRVNTEAFF. CDR3 DNA: TGTGCCAGCAGCCGACCGGACAGGGTAAACACTGAAGCTTTCTTT.